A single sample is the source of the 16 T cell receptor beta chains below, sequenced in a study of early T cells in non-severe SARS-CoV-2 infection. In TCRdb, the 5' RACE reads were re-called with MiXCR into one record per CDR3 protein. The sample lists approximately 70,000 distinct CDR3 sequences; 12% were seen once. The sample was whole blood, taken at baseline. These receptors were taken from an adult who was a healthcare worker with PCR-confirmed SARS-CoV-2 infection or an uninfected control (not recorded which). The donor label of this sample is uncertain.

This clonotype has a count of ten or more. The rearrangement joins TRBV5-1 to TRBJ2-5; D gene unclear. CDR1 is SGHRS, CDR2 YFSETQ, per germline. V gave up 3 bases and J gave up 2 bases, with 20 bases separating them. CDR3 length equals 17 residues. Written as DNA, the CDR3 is TGCGCCAGCAGCTCGCCTTCGATTGACCCTTTTCAAGAGACCCAGTACTTC. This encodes CASSSPSIDPFQETQYF.

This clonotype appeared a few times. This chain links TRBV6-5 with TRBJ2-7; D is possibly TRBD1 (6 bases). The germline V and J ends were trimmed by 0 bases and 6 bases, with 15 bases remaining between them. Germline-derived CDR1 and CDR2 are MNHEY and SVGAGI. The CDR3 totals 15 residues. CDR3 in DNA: TGTGCCAGCAGTTACTCAAGTGCGGGCAGGGGCGAGCAGTACTTC. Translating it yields CASSYSSAGRGEQYF.

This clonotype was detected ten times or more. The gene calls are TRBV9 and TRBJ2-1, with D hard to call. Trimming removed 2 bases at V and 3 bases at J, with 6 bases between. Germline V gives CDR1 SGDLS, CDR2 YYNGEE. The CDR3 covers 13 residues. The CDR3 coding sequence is TGTGCCAGCAGCGTCTCGGACTACAATGAGCAGTTCTTC. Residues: CASSVSDYNEQFF.

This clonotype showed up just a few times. The CDR3 bases are TGTGCCAGCAGCTTAGGACTAGCGGACACCGGGGAGCTGTTTTTT. This translates into CASSLGLADTGELFF. The chain carries TRBV11-1 and TRBJ2-2; 9 bases map to TRBD2. Per the germline V gene, CDR1 is SGHAT and CDR2 is FQDESV (reference sequence). This CDR3 spans 15 amino acids. The junction had 0 bases not matched to a gene; V was cut back by 1 base and J by 3 bases.

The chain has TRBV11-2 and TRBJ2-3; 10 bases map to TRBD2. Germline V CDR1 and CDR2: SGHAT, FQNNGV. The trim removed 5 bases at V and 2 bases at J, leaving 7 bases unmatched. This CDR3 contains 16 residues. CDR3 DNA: TGTGCCAGCAGCCTCCCCGGGACTAGCGTCACAGATACGCAGTATTTT. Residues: CASSLPGTSVTDTQYF.

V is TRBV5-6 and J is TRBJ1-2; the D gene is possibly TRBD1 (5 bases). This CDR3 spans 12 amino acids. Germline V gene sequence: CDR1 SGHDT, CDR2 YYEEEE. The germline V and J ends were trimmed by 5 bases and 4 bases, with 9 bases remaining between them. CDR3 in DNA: TGTGCCAGCAGGATGGGGACCTATGGCTACACCTTC. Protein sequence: CASRMGTYGYTF.

The CDR3, as DNA: TGCAGCGTTTCCACAGCGGGAGGGGGCACAGATACGCAGTATTTT. As protein: CSVSTAGGGTDTQYF. V gene TRBV29-1 combines with J gene TRBJ2-3, with 10 bases matching TRBD2. The CDR3 loop spans 15 amino acids. Germline V lookup: CDR1 SQVTM, CDR2 ANQGSEA. V shed 5 bases, J shed 1 base, and the junction held 6 bases outside the gene matches.

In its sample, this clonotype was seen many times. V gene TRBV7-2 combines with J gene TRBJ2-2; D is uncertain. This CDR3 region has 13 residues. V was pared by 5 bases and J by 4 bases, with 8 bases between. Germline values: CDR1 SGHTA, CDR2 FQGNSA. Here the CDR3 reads CASSRTRTGELFF. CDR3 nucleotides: TGTGCCAGCAGCCGGACCCGCACCGGGGAGCTGTTTTTT.

CDR3: CASRQRGEQYF. The CDR3, as DNA: TGTGCCAGCAGACAGCGGGGCGAGCAGTACTTC. The V call is TRBV6-2 or TRBV6-3, the J call TRBJ2-7; 7 bases fit TRBD2. The CDR3 sequence is 11 residues long. Per the germline V gene, CDR1 is MNHEY and CDR2 is SVGEGT. V dropped 6 bases and J dropped 6; count of bases not matched to a gene: 2.

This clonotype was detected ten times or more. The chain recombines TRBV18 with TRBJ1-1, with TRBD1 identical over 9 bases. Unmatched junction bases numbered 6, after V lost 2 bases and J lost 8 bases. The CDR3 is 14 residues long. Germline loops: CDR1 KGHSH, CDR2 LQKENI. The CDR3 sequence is CASSPGFGTGEAFF. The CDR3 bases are TGTGCCAGCTCACCAGGTTTCGGGACAGGGGAAGCTTTCTTT.

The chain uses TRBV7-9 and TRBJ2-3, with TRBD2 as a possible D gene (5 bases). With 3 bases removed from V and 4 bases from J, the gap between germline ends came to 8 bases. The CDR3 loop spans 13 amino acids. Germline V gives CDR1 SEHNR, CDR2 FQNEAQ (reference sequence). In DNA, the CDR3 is TGTGCCAGCAGCTTTGAGGGATCAGATACGCAGTATTTT. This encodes CASSFEGSDTQYF.

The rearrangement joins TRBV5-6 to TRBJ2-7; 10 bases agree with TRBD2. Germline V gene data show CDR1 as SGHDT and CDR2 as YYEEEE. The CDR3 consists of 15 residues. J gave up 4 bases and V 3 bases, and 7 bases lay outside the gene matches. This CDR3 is CASSSSQREGYEQYF. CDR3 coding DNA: TGTGCCAGCAGCTCATCCCAGCGGGAGGGGTACGAGCAGTACTTC. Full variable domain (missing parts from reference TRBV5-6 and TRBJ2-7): DAGVTQSPTHLIKTRGQQVTLRCSPKSGHDTVSWYQQALGQGPQFIFQYYEEEERQRGNFPDRFSGHQFPNYSSELNVNALLLGDSALYLCASSSSQREGYEQYFGPGTRLTVT.

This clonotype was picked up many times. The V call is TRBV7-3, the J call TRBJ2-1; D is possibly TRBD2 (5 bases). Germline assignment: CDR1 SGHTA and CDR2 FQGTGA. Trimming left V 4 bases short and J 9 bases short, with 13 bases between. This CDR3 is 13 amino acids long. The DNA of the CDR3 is TGTGCCAGCAGCTCGGAGAGTCGGGGTGAGCAGTTCTTC. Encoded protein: CASSSESRGEQFF.

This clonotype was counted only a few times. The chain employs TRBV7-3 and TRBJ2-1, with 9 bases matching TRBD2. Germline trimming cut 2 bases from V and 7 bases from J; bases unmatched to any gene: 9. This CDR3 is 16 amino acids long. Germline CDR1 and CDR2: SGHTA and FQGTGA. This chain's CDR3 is CASSLHSGSASNEQFF. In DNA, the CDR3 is TGTGCCAGCAGCTTACATAGCGGGAGTGCCTCGAATGAGCAGTTCTTC.

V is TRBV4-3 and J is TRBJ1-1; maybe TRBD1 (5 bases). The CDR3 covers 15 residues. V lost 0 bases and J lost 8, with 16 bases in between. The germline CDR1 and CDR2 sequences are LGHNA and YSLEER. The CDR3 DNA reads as TGCGCCAGCAGCCAAGAGTCGTCTAGGGGAGGGGAAGCTTTCTTT. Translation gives CASSQESSRGGEAFF.

In DNA form, the CDR3 reads TGTGCCAGCAGTGCCCTTAACTCCGACAGGGACGGGGGCACAGATACGCAGTATTTT. Amino acids: CASSALNSDRDGGTDTQYF. V is TRBV27 and J is TRBJ2-3, with 7 bases lining up with TRBD1. The CDR3 length is 19 residues. Germline lookup yields CDR1 MNHEY and CDR2 SMNVEV (reference sequence). The V and J ends lost 5 bases and 1 base, in that order; junction bases with no gene match: 18.